Each of the 18 T cell receptor beta chains below was sequenced from the same sample in a study of cytomegalovirus exposure and HLA in healthy donors. Use of 60 Vbeta and 13 Jbeta primers characterized the PCR. The assay was immunoSEQ multiplex PCR, and TCRdb's table has in-frame clones only and misses some. The sample records approximately 220,000 clones, 76% being singletons. Sequenced input: PBMCs. The receptors stem from a man between 18 and 35 years old in good health and CMV-seronegative.

J is TRBJ2-7 and V is TRBV4-2, with 8 bases identical to TRBD2. The CDR3 is 15 amino acids. Germline trimming cut 4 bases from V and 3 bases from J; bases unmatched to any gene: 8. The germline gives CDR1 LGHNA, CDR2 YNFKEQ. This CDR3 reads CASSPEASGYYEQYF. CDR3 DNA sequence: TGTGCCAGCAGCCCCGAGGCTAGCGGGTACTACGAGCAGTACTTC.

This clone showed up just a few times. This chain uses TRBV5-6 with TRBJ2-4, with D perhaps TRBD1 (6 bases). With 2 bases removed from V and 1 base from J, the gap between germline ends came to 7 bases. CDR1 SGHDT and CDR2 YYEEEE come from the germline V gene. The CDR3 has 14 residues. This chain's CDR3 is CASSFQGAKNIQYF. CDR3 sequence (DNA): TGTGCCAGCAGCTTTCAGGGGGCCAAAAACATTCAGTACTTC.

As to this clone: A read error may account for a junction end that differs from germline. The V call is TRBV7-8, the J call TRBJ2-1; 7 bases fit TRBD1. Germline CDR1 reads SGHVS; CDR2 reads FQNEAQ. The CDR3 extends over 14 amino acids. The CDR3 DNA follows: TGTGCCAGCAGCTTAACACAGGGGTTCAATGGGCAGTTCTTC. This encodes CASSLTQGFNGQFF.

Turning to this clone: The DNA is left out, because the CDR3 cannot be placed on it with certainty; the CDR3 is given as TCRdb lists it. V is TRBV25-1 and J is TRBJ2-3; the D call of TRBD2 is as the table states it, not checked on the DNA. Germline CDR1 is MGHDK and CDR2 is SYGVNS. The CDR3 is 12 residues long, ends included. CDR3 protein: CASSVRVAGGAW.

This chain links TRBV11-3 with TRBJ2-3; TRBD1 agrees at 11 bases. Germline V gene lookup returns CDR1 SGHNT and CDR2 YENEEA. V shed 5 bases, J shed 3 bases, and the junction held 1 base outside the gene matches. The CDR3 extends over 14 amino acids. The CDR3: CASSRDRGTDTQYF. CDR3 DNA sequence: TGTGCCAGCAGCAGGGACAGGGGGACAGATACGCAGTATTTT.

This chain joins TRBV5-4 and TRBJ1-2, with 8 nucleotides matching TRBD1. The CDR3 extends over 14 amino acids. Germline CDR1 and CDR2: SGHNT and YYREEE (reference sequence). V shed 4 bases, J shed 13 bases, and the junction held 15 bases outside the gene matches. The CDR3: CASSLPTGDLFVTF. The DNA for the CDR3 is TGTGCCAGCAGCCTCCCGACAGGGGACCTTTTTGTCACCTTC. Full variable domain (outside the CDR3, taken from reference TRBV5-4 and TRBJ1-2): ETGVTQSPTHLIKTRGQQVTLRCSSQSGHNTVSWYQQALGQGPQFIFQYYREEENGRGNFPPRFSGLQFPNYSSELNVNALELDDSALYLCASSLPTGDLFVTFGSGTRLTVV.

The chain joins TRBV19 to TRBJ1-2; 11 nucleotides line up with TRBD1. With 4 bases clipped from V and 4 bases from J, the junction kept 17 bases outside the gene matches. The CDR3 is 19 amino acids. Germline V lookup: CDR1 LNHDA, CDR2 SQIVND (reference sequence). The CDR3 region has the DNA TGTGCCAGTAGTACTTCTGCCGGGACAGGGGGAGGTTCGGGCTATGGCTACACCTTC. Amino acids: CASSTSAGTGGGSGYGYTF. The full variable domain, completed using reference TRBV19 and TRBJ1-2, is DGGITQSPKYLFRKEGQNVTLSCEQNLNHDAMYWYRQDPGQGLRLIYYSQIVNDFQKGDIAEGYSVSREKKESFPLTVTSAQKNPTAFYLCASSTSAGTGGGSGYGYTFGSGTRLTVV.

This clone was seen just once. The chain is built from TRBV4-1 and TRBJ2-7; 7 positions match TRBD1. The length of the CDR3 is 14 residues. Germline V gives CDR1 MGHRA, CDR2 YSYEKL. V was clipped by 2 bases and J by 3 bases; unmatched bases: 4. The CDR3 protein is CASSQPGQRYEQYF. For the CDR3, the DNA is TGCGCCAGCAGCCAACCGGGACAGCGCTACGAGCAGTACTTC.

The rearrangement links TRBV6-5 to TRBJ1-3; no definite D call. The V gene's germline CDR1 is MNHEY and CDR2 SVGAGI. Deletions cut 6 bases from V and 0 bases from J, with 6 bases between. CDR3 length: 13 residues. The CDR3 protein is CASRTPSGNTIYF. In DNA, the CDR3 is TGTGCCAGCAGGACTCCCTCTGGAAACACCATATATTTT.

This chain links TRBV5-1 with TRBJ2-7, with 7 bases matching TRBD1. Looked up from germline, CDR1 is SGHRS and CDR2 is YFSETQ. This CDR3 spans 14 amino acids. Trimming took 0 bases from V and 5 from J; bases not matched to a gene: 5. The CDR3 nucleotides are TGCGCCAGCAGCTTGGGGCTGACAGGGAACGAGCAGTACTTC. Residues: CASSLGLTGNEQYF.

The V call is TRBV11-2, the J call TRBJ2-7; TRBD2 agrees at 7 bases. The germline CDR1 and CDR2 sequences are SGHAT and FQNNGV. The CDR3 runs 13 residues. V gave up 4 bases and J gave up 1 base; unmatched junction bases: 1. CDR3 bases: TGTGCCAGCAGCTGGGGGGGGTCCTACGAGCAGTACTTC. Amino acid sequence: CASSWGGSYEQYF.

V usage is TRBV5-8 and J usage is TRBJ2-1; 9 bases match TRBD1. CDR3 length equals 15 residues. With V trimmed by 4 bases and J by 6 bases, 8 bases remained unmatched. Germline values: CDR1 SGHTS, CDR2 YDEGEE. In DNA form, the CDR3 reads TGTGCCAGCAGCACCGGACAGGGGAAGGGCAATGAGCAGTTCTTC. The encoded protein is CASSTGQGKGNEQFF. The whole variable domain, filled in from reference TRBV5-8 and TRBJ2-1, reads EAGVTQSPTHLIKTRGQQATLRCSPISGHTSVYWYQQALGLGLQFLLWYDEGEERNRGNFPPRFSGRQFPNYSSELNVNALELEDSALYLCASSTGQGKGNEQFFGPGTRLTVL.

V usage is TRBV28 and J usage is TRBJ1-2; 8 nucleotides align to TRBD1. The CDR3 loop spans 14 amino acids. Per germline, CDR1 MDHEN and CDR2 SYDVKM. The V gene end was trimmed by 7 bases and the J gene end by 4 bases; junction bases not matched to a gene: 8. The CDR3 protein is CASNRQGTFYGYTF. The CDR3 DNA is TGTGCCAGCAACCGACAGGGGACCTTCTATGGCTACACCTTC.

The chain links TRBV7-2 to TRBJ1-1; possibly TRBD1 for D (5 bases). With 2 bases removed from V and 5 bases from J, the gap between germline ends came to 12 bases. This CDR3 has 14 amino acids. Germline CDR1 reads SGHTA; CDR2 reads FQGNSA. The CDR3 coding sequence is TGTGCCAGCAGCTTAATGGGGGGGGTTACTGAAGCTTTCTTT. Translating it yields CASSLMGGVTEAFF.

This clone showed up just a few times. The chain recombines TRBV7-2 with TRBJ2-1; the match to TRBD2 covers 7 bases. The germline V gene encodes CDR1 SGHTA and CDR2 FQGNSA. The CDR3 has 13 amino acids. With V trimmed by 5 bases and J by 8 bases, 6 bases remained unmatched. In DNA, the CDR3 is TGTGCCAGCAGCCCTCGGAGCGGGGATGAGCAGTTCTTC. Translated: CASSPRSGDEQFF.

The rearrangement links TRBV2 to TRBJ2-5; 13 bases are shared with TRBD2. V was clipped by 6 bases and J by 7 bases; unmatched bases: 8. The CDR3 totals 15 residues. In germline, CDR1 is SNHLY, CDR2 FYNNEI. The CDR3 DNA sequence: TGTGCCAGCAGGGTACGGACTAGCGGGAGTGGGACCCAGTACTTC. Residues: CASRVRTSGSGTQYF.

This chain connects TRBV19 to TRBJ2-1, with 13 bases matching TRBD2. From germline, CDR1 is LNHDA and CDR2 SQIVND (reference sequence). The CDR3 spans 18 residues. V shed 3 bases, J shed 1 base, and the junction held 6 bases outside the gene matches. This CDR3 is CASSIPGTSGISYNEQFF. Written as DNA, the CDR3 is TGTGCCAGTAGTATCCCCGGGACTAGCGGGATTTCCTACAATGAGCAGTTCTTC.

The chain couples TRBV7-9 to TRBJ2-7; a possible D gene is TRBD1 (6 bases). Germline V CDR1 and CDR2: SEHNR, FQNEAQ (reference sequence). Trimming shortened V by 5 bases and J by 0 bases, and 14 bases separated the two germline ends. The CDR3 contains 15 residues. CDR3: CASSQVWTDSYEQYF. The CDR3 DNA reads as TGTGCCAGCAGCCAGGTCTGGACAGACTCCTACGAGCAGTACTTC.